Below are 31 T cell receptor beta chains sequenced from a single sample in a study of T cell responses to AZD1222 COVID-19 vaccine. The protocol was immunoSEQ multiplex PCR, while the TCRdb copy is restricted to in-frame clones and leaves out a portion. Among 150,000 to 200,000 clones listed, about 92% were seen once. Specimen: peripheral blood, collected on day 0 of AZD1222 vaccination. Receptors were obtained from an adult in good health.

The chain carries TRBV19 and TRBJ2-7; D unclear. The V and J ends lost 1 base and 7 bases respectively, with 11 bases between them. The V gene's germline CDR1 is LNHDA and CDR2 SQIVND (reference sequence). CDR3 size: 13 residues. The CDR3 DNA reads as TGTGCCAGTAGTATAGGACCGAGCACGGAGCAGTACTTC. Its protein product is CASSIGPSTEQYF.

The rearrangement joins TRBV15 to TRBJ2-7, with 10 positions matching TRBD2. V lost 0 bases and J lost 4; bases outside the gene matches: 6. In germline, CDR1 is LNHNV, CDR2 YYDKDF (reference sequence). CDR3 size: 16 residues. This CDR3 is CATSRDFASGGYEQYF. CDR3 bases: TGTGCCACCAGCAGAGATTTCGCTAGCGGGGGTTACGAGCAGTACTTC.

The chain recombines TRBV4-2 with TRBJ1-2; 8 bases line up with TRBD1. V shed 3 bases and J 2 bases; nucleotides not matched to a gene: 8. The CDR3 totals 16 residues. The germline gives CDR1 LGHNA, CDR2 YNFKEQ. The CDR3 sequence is CASSHAGGGTNYGYTF. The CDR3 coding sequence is TGTGCCAGCAGCCATGCAGGGGGCGGTACCAACTATGGCTACACCTTC.

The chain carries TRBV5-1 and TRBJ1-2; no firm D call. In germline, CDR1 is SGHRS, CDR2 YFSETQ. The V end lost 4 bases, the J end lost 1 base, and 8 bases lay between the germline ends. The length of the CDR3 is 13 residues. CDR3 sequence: CASSPANNYGYTF. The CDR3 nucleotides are TGCGCCAGCAGCCCGGCGAATAACTATGGCTACACCTTC.

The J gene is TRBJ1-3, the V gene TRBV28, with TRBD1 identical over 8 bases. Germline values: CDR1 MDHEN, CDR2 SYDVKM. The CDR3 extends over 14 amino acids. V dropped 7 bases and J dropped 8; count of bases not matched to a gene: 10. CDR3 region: CASTDRGSFHTIYF. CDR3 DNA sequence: TGTGCCAGCACCGACAGGGGAAGCTTCCACACCATATATTTT.

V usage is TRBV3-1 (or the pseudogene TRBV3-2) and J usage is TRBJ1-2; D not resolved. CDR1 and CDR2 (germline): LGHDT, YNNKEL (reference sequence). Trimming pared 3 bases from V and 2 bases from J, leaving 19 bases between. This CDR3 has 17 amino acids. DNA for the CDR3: TGTGCCAGCAGCCACGGGCCGCGATTACCCAAGAACTATGGCTACACCTTC. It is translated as CASSHGPRLPKNYGYTF.

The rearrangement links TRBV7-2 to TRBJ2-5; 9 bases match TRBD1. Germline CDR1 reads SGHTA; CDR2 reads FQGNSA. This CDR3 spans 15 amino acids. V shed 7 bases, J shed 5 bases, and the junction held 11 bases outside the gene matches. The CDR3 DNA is TGTGCCAGCAAAAGAGGGACAGGGACGGTTGAGACCCAGTACTTC. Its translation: CASKRGTGTVETQYF.

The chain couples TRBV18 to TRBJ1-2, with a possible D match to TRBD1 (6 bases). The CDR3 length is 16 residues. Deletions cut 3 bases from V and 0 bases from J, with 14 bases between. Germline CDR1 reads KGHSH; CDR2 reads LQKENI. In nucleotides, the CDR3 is TGTGCCAGCTCACCGACAGGCGGCACTTCTAACTATGGCTACACCTTC. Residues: CASSPTGGTSNYGYTF.

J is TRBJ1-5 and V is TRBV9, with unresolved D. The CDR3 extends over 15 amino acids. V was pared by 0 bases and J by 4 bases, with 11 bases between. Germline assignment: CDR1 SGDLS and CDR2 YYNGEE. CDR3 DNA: TGTGCCAGCAGCGTAGGCAGCGGGCTTAATCAGCCCCAGCATTTT. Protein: CASSVGSGLNQPQHF.

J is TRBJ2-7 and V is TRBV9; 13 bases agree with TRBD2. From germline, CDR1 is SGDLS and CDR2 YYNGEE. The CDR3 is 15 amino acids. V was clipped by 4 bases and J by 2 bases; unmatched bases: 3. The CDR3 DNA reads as TGTGCCAGCAGCCCGGGACTAGCGGGGACCTACGAGCAGTACTTC. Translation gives CASSPGLAGTYEQYF.

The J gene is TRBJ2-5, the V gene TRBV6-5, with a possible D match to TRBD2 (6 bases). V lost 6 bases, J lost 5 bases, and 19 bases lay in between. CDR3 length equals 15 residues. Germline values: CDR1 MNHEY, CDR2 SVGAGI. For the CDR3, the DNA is TGTGCCAGCAGCGGAGGGGACCAACGGAGGGAGACCCAGTACTTC. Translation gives CASSGGDQRRETQYF.

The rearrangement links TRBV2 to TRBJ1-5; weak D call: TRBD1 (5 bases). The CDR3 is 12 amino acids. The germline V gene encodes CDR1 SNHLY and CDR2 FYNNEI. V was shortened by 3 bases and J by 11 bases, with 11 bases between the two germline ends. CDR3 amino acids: CASSEQGRSQHF. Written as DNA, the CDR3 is TGTGCCAGCAGTGAGCAGGGCCGTTCCCAGCATTTT. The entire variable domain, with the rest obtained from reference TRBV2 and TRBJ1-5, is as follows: EPEVTQTPSHQVTQMGQEVILRCVPISNHLYFYWYRQILGQKVEFLVSFYNNEISEKSEIFDDQFSVERPDGSNFTLKIRSTKLEDSAMYFCASSEQGRSQHFGDGTRLSIL.

CDR3 region: CASTSTGYSGYTF. CDR3 coding DNA: TGTGCCAGTACCTCCACAGGGTATAGTGGCTACACCTTC. The chain uses TRBV19 and TRBJ1-2, with D tentatively TRBD1 (6 bases). Germline values: CDR1 LNHDA, CDR2 SQIVND (reference sequence). The CDR3 has 13 residues. Trimming pared 7 bases from V and 7 bases from J, leaving 16 bases between.

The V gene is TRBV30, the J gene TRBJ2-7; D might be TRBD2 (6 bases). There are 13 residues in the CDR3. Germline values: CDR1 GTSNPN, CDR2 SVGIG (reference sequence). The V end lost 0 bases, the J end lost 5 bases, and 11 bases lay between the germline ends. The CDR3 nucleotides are TGTGCCTGGAGTGTACGGGAGAACCACGAGCAGTACTTC. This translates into CAWSVRENHEQYF.

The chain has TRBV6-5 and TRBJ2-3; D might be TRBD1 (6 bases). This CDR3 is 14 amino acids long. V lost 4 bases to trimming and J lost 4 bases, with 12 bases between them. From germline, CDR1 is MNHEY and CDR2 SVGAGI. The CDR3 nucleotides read TGTGCCAGCAGTTCCGGGACAAGGCCAGATACGCAGTATTTT. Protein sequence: CASSSGTRPDTQYF.

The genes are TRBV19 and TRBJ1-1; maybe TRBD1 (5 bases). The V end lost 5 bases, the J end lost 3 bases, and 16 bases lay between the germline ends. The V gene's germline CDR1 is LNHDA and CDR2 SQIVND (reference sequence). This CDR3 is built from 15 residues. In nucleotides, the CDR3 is TGTGCCAGTAGTGCGGGACCCGCCAAGGACACTGAAGCTTTCTTT. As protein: CASSAGPAKDTEAFF.

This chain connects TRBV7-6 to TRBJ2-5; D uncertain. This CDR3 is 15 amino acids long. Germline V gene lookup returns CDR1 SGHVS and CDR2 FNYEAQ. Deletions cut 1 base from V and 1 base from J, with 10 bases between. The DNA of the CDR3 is TGTGCCAGCAGCTTAGTCTTCACCGCCCAAGAGACCCAGTACTTC. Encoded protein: CASSLVFTAQETQYF.

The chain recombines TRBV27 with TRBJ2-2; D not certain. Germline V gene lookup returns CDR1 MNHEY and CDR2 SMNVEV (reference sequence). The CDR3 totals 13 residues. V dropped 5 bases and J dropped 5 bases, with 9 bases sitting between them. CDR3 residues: CASSLWRTGELFF. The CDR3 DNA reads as TGTGCCAGCAGTCTGTGGCGAACCGGGGAGCTGTTTTTT.

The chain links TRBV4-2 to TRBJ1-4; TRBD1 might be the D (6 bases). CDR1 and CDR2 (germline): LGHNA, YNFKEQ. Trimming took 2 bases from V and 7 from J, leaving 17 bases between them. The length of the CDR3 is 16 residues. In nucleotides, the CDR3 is TGTGCCAGCAGCCAATCTAGGGCAGGGGTAGGTGAAAAACTGTTTTTT. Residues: CASSQSRAGVGEKLFF.

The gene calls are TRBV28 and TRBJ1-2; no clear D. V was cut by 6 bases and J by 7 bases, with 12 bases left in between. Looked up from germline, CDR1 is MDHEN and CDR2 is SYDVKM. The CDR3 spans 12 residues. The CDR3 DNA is TGTGCCAGCAGACCCACCTGGGCTGGCTACACCTTC. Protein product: CASRPTWAGYTF.

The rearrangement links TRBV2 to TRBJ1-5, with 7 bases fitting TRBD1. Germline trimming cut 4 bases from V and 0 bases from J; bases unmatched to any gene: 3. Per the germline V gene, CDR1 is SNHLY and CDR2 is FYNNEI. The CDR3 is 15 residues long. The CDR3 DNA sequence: TGTGCCAGCAGTGGACAGGGCAATAGCAATCAGCCCCAGCATTTT. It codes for CASSGQGNSNQPQHF.

The CDR3 protein is CASSWGGDLAKNIQYF. The CDR3 nucleotides are TGCGCCAGCAGCTGGGGGGGTGACCTAGCCAAAAACATTCAGTACTTC. J is TRBJ2-4 and V is TRBV5-1, with 7 bases fitting TRBD2. CDR1 and CDR2 (germline): SGHRS, YFSETQ. This CDR3 has 16 amino acids. Germline trimming cut 3 bases from V and 0 bases from J; bases unmatched to any gene: 6.

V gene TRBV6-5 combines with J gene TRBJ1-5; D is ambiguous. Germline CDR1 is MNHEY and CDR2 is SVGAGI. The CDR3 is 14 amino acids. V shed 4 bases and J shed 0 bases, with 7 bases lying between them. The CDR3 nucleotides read TGTGCCAGCAGTTCAGACTATAGCAATCAGCCCCAGCATTTT. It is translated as CASSSDYSNQPQHF.

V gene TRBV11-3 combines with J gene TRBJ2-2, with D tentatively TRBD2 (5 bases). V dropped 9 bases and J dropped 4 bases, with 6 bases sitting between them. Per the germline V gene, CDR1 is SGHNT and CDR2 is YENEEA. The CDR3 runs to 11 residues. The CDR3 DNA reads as TGTGCCAGTGGAGGCACCGGGGAGCTGTTTTTT. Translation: CASGGTGELFF.

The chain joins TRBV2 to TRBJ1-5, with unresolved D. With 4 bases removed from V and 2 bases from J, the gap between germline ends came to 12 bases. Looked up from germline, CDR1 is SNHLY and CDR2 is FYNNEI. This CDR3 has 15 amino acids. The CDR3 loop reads CASSGPTGGNQPQHF. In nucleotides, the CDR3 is TGTGCCAGCAGTGGACCGACGGGCGGCAATCAGCCCCAGCATTTT.

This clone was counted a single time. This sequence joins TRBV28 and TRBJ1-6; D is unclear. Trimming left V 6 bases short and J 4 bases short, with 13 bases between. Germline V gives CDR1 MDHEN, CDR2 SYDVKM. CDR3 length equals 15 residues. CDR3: CASRDGFTYNSPLHF. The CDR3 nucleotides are TGTGCCAGCAGGGACGGCTTCACGTATAATTCACCCCTCCACTTT.

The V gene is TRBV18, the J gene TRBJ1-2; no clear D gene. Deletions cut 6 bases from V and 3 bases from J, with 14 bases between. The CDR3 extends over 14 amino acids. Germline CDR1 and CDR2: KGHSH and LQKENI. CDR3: CASSPEPGDYGYTF. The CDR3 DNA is TGTGCCAGCTCCCCCGAGCCAGGAGACTATGGCTACACCTTC.

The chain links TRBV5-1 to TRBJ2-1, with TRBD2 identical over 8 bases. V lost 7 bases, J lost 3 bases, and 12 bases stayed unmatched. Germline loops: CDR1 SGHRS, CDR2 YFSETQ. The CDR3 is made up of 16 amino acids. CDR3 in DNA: TGCGCCAGCCGGCCGATCCGGGGGGGCAGCTACAATGAGCAGTTCTTC. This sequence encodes CASRPIRGGSYNEQFF.

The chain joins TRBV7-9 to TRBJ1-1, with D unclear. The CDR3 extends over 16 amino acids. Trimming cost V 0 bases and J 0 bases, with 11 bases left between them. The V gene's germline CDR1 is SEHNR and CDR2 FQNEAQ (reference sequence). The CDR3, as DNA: TGTGCCAGCAGCTTAGCCGGCTCGGGTATGAACACTGAAGCTTTCTTT. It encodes CASSLAGSGMNTEAFF.

CDR3 DNA sequence: TGCGCCAGCAGCTCAAACTACGAGCAGTACTTC. It codes for CASSSNYEQYF. The chain carries TRBV5-1 and TRBJ2-7; D uncertain. Trimming left V 3 bases short and J 3 bases short, with 4 bases between. The CDR3 is 11 residues long. Germline V gives CDR1 SGHRS, CDR2 YFSETQ.

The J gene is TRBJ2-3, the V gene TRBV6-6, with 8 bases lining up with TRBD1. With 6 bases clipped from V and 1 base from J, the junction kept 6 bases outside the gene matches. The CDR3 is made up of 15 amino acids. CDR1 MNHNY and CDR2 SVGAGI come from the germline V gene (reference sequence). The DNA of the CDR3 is TGTGCCAGCAGATCCCTGGGACAGGGCACAGATACGCAGTATTTT. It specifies CASRSLGQGTDTQYF.